This entry lists 21 T cell receptor beta chains sequenced from one sample in a study of immune evolution from preneoplasia to lung adenocarcinoma. The repertoire was sequenced with immunoSEQ multiplex PCR; TCRdb's copy has only in-frame clones and lacks some. The sample lists 1,500 to 2,000 clones; approximately 88% were seen once. Sequenced sample: FFPE tissue from an adenomatous hyperplasia lung lesion. As for subset: atypical adenomatous hyperplasia (AAH), lung preneoplasia. These TCRs come from an older donor with lung adenocarcinoma.

The chain couples TRBV27 to TRBJ2-5; TRBD1 matches at 7 bases. This CDR3 is built from 14 residues. The ends lost 5 bases at V and 2 bases at J; junction bases unmatched: 5. Germline CDR1 reads MNHEY; CDR2 reads SMNVEV (reference sequence). The DNA for the CDR3 is TGTGCCAGCAGTATCCAGGGACAGCAAGAGACCCAGTACTTC. Amino acid sequence: CASSIQGQQETQYF.

V is TRBV4-3 and J is TRBJ1-2; possible D gene TRBD1, 6 bases. There are 13 residues in the CDR3. CDR1 is LGHNA and CDR2 is YSLEER in the germline V gene. Trimming left V 0 bases short and J 4 bases short, with 6 bases between. CDR3 DNA: TGCGCCAGCAGCCAAGACAGGGGCTATGGCTACACCTTC. It is translated as CASSQDRGYGYTF.

J is TRBJ2-7 and V is TRBV4-1; either TRBD1 or TRBD2 may supply D (5 bases each). Germline CDR1 is MGHRA and CDR2 is YSYEKL. The CDR3 extends over 15 amino acids. Trimming removed 6 bases at V and 2 bases at J, with 17 bases between. DNA of the CDR3: TGCGCCAGCAGGAAGAGTCATCGGGGCGCCTACGAGCAGTACTTC. This sequence encodes CASRKSHRGAYEQYF.

This chain joins TRBV2 and TRBJ1-6, with a weak D call TRBD1 (6 bases). The CDR3 is 15 residues long. CDR1 is SNHLY, CDR2 FYNNEI, per germline. The V end was cut by 3 bases, the J end by 7 bases, with 13 bases between. The CDR3 sequence is CASSEGGGGNSPLHF. Written as DNA, the CDR3 is TGTGCCAGCAGTGAGGGCGGGGGCGGCAATTCACCCCTCCACTTT.

The chain couples TRBV4-1 to TRBJ1-5; 9 bases fit TRBD1. CDR1 and CDR2 (germline): MGHRA, YSYEKL. The CDR3 contains 17 residues. J lost 6 bases, V lost 5 bases, and 14 bases had no gene match. CDR3 nucleotide sequence: TGCGCCAGCAGCGGGATTAACAGGGGGCGCGCGGGTCAGCCCCAGCATTTT. This translates into CASSGINRGRAGQPQHF.

The V gene is TRBV4-1, the J gene TRBJ2-7, with 8 bases matching TRBD1. V lost 4 bases to trimming and J lost 0 bases; unmatched junction nucleotides: 8. Germline V gene sequence: CDR1 MGHRA, CDR2 YSYEKL. CDR3 size: 16 residues. CDR3 nucleotide sequence: TGCGCCAGCAGCCCAGGGTCCAGGGGGCCCTCCTACGAGCAGTACTTC. Protein sequence: CASSPGSRGPSYEQYF.

CDR3: CARNKGGAGNQPQHF. The CDR3 DNA is TGCGCCAGAAACAAGGGGGGAGCGGGCAATCAGCCCCAGCATTTT. V and J are TRBV10-1 and TRBJ1-5, with D possibly matching TRBD1 (6 bases). Germline-derived CDR1 and CDR2 are WNHNN and SYGVQD (reference sequence). V lost 9 bases to trimming and J lost 2 bases, with 17 bases between them. The CDR3 totals 15 residues.

This clone was found once. The chain joins TRBV18 to TRBJ1-5; 8 nucleotides line up with TRBD1. CDR1 and CDR2 (germline): KGHSH, LQKENI. The CDR3 covers 16 residues. Trimming cost V 1 base and J 5 bases; bases outside gene matches: 7. This CDR3 is CASSPLGAGGDQPQHF. Here the CDR3 DNA reads TGTGCCAGCTCACCACTCGGGGCAGGGGGCGATCAGCCCCAGCATTTT.

This chain uses TRBV21-1 with TRBJ2-7; the table calls TRBD2, which could not be checked here. TRBV21-1 is a listed pseudogene. This CDR3 is built from 16 residues. CDR3: CASRRGTSGIQCEQYF. In DNA form, the CDR3 reads TGTGCCAGCAGGCGTGGGACTAGCGGGATCCAATGCGAGCAGTACTTC.

The chain is built from TRBV6-8 and TRBJ1-5; 10 bases map to TRBD1. Trimming cost V 9 bases and J 2 bases; bases outside gene matches: 7. Looked up from germline, CDR1 is MNHGY and CDR2 is SAAAGT. The CDR3 sequence is 15 residues long. CDR3 DNA: TGTGCCAGTTTCCGGGACAGGGGTTGCAATCAGCCCCAGCATTTT. It yields the protein CASFRDRGCNQPQHF.

The genes are TRBV7-2 and TRBJ2-1; maybe TRBD2 (5 bases). The CDR3 has 11 residues. Germline lookup yields CDR1 SGHTA and CDR2 FQGNSA. V lost 9 bases, J lost 6 bases, and 9 bases lay in between. CDR3 DNA sequence: TGTGCCAGTGCCGCGGGCAATGAGCAGTTCTTC. Residues: CASAAGNEQFF.

V is TRBV2 and J is TRBJ2-2; 10 nucleotides line up with TRBD1. In germline, CDR1 is SNHLY, CDR2 FYNNEI. The CDR3 has 16 residues. Trimming took 6 bases from V and 4 from J; bases not matched to a gene: 8. Written as DNA, the CDR3 is TGTGCCAGCAGGGATAGGACAGGGGGGGGCACCGGGGAGCTGTTTTTT. Translating gives CASRDRTGGGTGELFF.

The genes are TRBV28 and TRBJ2-2, with TRBD1 matching 7 bases. This CDR3 has 14 amino acids. Germline CDR1 reads MDHEN; CDR2 reads SYDVKM. The V segment lost 7 bases and the J segment 5 bases; nucleotides outside the gene matches: 7. Here the CDR3 reads CASKSTGMTGELFF. The DNA of the CDR3 is TGTGCCAGCAAATCGACAGGGATGACCGGGGAGCTGTTTTTT.

The chain couples TRBV28 to TRBJ2-1, with TRBD1 identical over 8 bases. Germline lookup yields CDR1 MDHEN and CDR2 SYDVKM. V gave up 5 bases and J gave up 6 bases; unmatched junction bases: 3. This CDR3 is built from 13 residues. CDR3 loop: CASSNTGGNEQFF. The CDR3 DNA reads TGTGCCAGCAGTAATACAGGGGGCAATGAGCAGTTCTTC.

In this sample, this clone turned up once. This chain connects TRBV7-9 to TRBJ2-7; no reliable D call. The length of the CDR3 is 13 residues. Trimming left V 1 base short and J 6 bases short, with 10 bases between. Germline values: CDR1 SEHNR, CDR2 FQNEAQ (reference sequence). Here the CDR3 reads CASSLVPEREQYF. The DNA of the CDR3 is TGTGCCAGCAGCTTAGTGCCCGAACGCGAGCAGTACTTC.

The rearrangement links TRBV27 to TRBJ1-1, with D tentatively TRBD1 (6 bases). The CDR3 is 14 amino acids. Trimming cost V 5 bases and J 1 base, with 11 bases left between them. CDR1 and CDR2 from the germline V gene are MNHEY and SMNVEV (reference sequence). The CDR3 DNA follows: TGTGCCAGCAGTACCCAGGACAGGAACACTGAAGCTTTCTTT. Protein: CASSTQDRNTEAFF.

J is TRBJ1-6 and V is TRBV5-6; D is perhaps TRBD1 (6 bases). Looked up from germline, CDR1 is SGHDT and CDR2 is YYEEEE. Trimming took off 4 bases at V and 3 bases at J, with 23 bases between the two ends. CDR3 size: 19 residues. CDR3 in DNA: TGTGCCAGCAGCCCTGGACAGAACAACCCTTTTTTCTATAATTCACCCCTCCACTTT. As protein: CASSPGQNNPFFYNSPLHF. Variable domain in full (rest from reference TRBV5-6 and TRBJ1-6): DAGVTQSPTHLIKTRGQQVTLRCSPKSGHDTVSWYQQALGQGPQFIFQYYEEEERQRGNFPDRFSGHQFPNYSSELNVNALLLGDSALYLCASSPGQNNPFFYNSPLHFGNGTRLTVT.

This clone was detected once. V and J are TRBV11-3 and TRBJ2-2; no reliable D call. Trimming cost V 0 bases and J 9 bases, with 8 bases left between them. Germline values: CDR1 SGHNT, CDR2 YENEEA. CDR3 size: 13 residues. In DNA, the CDR3 is TGTGCCAGCAGCTTAGAGGGTCACCGGGAGCTGTTTTTT. Protein sequence: CASSLEGHRELFF.

The chain employs TRBV6-6 and TRBJ1-3, with D unresolved. The V end was cut by 2 bases, the J end by 0 bases, with 8 bases between. This CDR3 is built from 15 residues. Germline lookup yields CDR1 MNHNY and CDR2 SVGAGI (reference sequence). This CDR3 is CASSYGQYSGNTIYF. DNA of the CDR3: TGTGCCAGCAGTTACGGGCAGTACTCTGGAAACACCATATATTTT.

This chain links TRBV10-3 with TRBJ2-7, with TRBD1 matching over 10 bases. V lost 6 bases to trimming and J lost 2 bases; unmatched junction nucleotides: 7. Germline loops: CDR1 ENHRY, CDR2 SYGVKD. This CDR3 has 15 amino acids. CDR3 DNA: TGTGCCATCAGCGGGACAGGGGATGACACCTACGAGCAGTACTTC. Translating it yields CAISGTGDDTYEQYF.

The chain has TRBV2 and TRBJ2-3; D unclear. V was clipped by 6 bases and J by 5 bases, with 9 bases between them. Germline loops: CDR1 SNHLY, CDR2 FYNNEI. The CDR3 has 12 residues. CDR3 region: CASRSQGDTQYF. The CDR3 nucleotides are TGTGCCAGCAGGTCCCAAGGAGATACGCAGTATTTT. Variable domain in full (rest from reference TRBV2 and TRBJ2-3): EPEVTQTPSHQVTQMGQEVILRCVPISNHLYFYWYRQILGQKVEFLVSFYNNEISEKSEIFDDQFSVERPDGSNFTLKIRSTKLEDSAMYFCASRSQGDTQYFGPGTRLTVL.